A selection of T cell receptor beta chains follows, all from one sample in a study of T cell responses to AZD1222 COVID-19 vaccine. Assay: immunoSEQ multiplex PCR; the TCRdb copy retains only in-frame clones and omits some. The table has around 92,000 clones, about 91% seen once. The sample here was peripheral blood, taken on day 0 of AZD1222 vaccination. These receptors all come from an adult in good health. Both conserved end residues are part of each CDR3. Fields, in order: V gene, CDR3 length, clone size, D gene, J gene, CDR3 DNA, CDR3 protein. The D gene is left open where the match is weak. The size entry is marked missing in some rows and otherwise reads once, few, many or a size class.

v_gene: TRBV5-1; len: 16; abundance: NA; d_gene: TRBD2; j_gene: TRBJ2-2; CDR3nt: TGCGCCAGCAGCTTGATTGTAGCGGGAGGAACCGGGGAGCTGTTTTTT; CDR3aa: CASSLIVAGGTGELFF
v_gene: TRBV6-2/TRBV6-3; len: 17; abundance: once; d_gene: TRBD1; j_gene: TRBJ2-7; CDR3nt: TGTGCCAGCAGTTACCCGAGGGGACAGGGGGAGACCTACGAGCAGTACTTC; CDR3aa: CASSYPRGQGETYEQYF
v_gene: TRBV15; len: 15; abundance: NA; d_gene: NA; j_gene: TRBJ1-5; CDR3nt: TGTGCCACCAGCAGAGATAGAGAGGGCCATCAGCCCCAGCATTTT; CDR3aa: CATSRDREGHQPQHF
v_gene: TRBV18; len: 12; abundance: NA; d_gene: NA; j_gene: TRBJ1-1; CDR3nt: TGTGCCAGCTCACCCCGTGCGGGAGAAGCTTTCTTT; CDR3aa: CASSPRAGEAFF
v_gene: TRBV6-5; len: 15; abundance: medium-sized; d_gene: TRBD2; j_gene: TRBJ2-3; CDR3nt: TGTGCCAGCAGTTCCACTAGCGGGGGGGCGGATACGCAGTATTTT; CDR3aa: CASSSTSGGADTQYF
v_gene: TRBV19; len: 15; abundance: once; d_gene: TRBD1; j_gene: TRBJ1-1; CDR3nt: TGTGCCAGTAGTCCCGACAGGGGAATGTACACTGAAGCTTTCTTT; CDR3aa: CASSPDRGMYTEAFF
v_gene: TRBV13; len: 11; abundance: NA; d_gene: NA; j_gene: TRBJ1-1; CDR3nt: TGTGCCAGCAGCCGGAGCACTGAAGCTTTCTTT; CDR3aa: CASSRSTEAFF
v_gene: TRBV29-1; len: 12; abundance: NA; d_gene: NA; j_gene: TRBJ1-3; CDR3nt: TGCAGCGTTCTTGGGAGCGGAAACACCATATATTTT; CDR3aa: CSVLGSGNTIYF
v_gene: TRBV27; len: 18; abundance: NA; d_gene: NA; j_gene: TRBJ2-6; CDR3nt: TGTGCCAGCAGTTTACGGCCCGGAAGCCCCTCTGGGGCCAACGTCCTGACTTTC; CDR3aa: CASSLRPGSPSGANVLTF
v_gene: TRBV5-6; len: 13; abundance: once; d_gene: NA; j_gene: TRBJ1-3; CDR3nt: TGTGCCAGCAGCTTTGGCTCTGGAAACACCATATATTTT; CDR3aa: CASSFGSGNTIYF
v_gene: TRBV7-3; len: 15; abundance: NA; d_gene: NA; j_gene: TRBJ2-7; CDR3nt: TGTGCCAGCAGCTTATCGGGGGACAGTCCCTACGAGCAGTACTTC; CDR3aa: CASSLSGDSPYEQYF
v_gene: TRBV5-1; len: 16; abundance: NA; d_gene: TRBD1; j_gene: TRBJ1-3; CDR3nt: TGCGCCAGCAGCCGTAGAGACAGGGGTTCCGGAAACACCATATATTTT; CDR3aa: CASSRRDRGSGNTIYF
v_gene: TRBV18; len: 14; abundance: NA; d_gene: NA; j_gene: TRBJ1-1; CDR3nt: TGTGCCAGCTCGTGGGGCCGAGGGGACACTGAAGCTTTCTTT; CDR3aa: CASSWGRGDTEAFF
v_gene: TRBV29-1; len: 15; abundance: NA; d_gene: NA; j_gene: TRBJ1-1; CDR3nt: TGCAGCGTGGGGGCGGGTTGGGCCATGAACACTGAAGCTTTCTTT; CDR3aa: CSVGAGWAMNTEAFF
v_gene: TRBV5-4; len: 16; abundance: NA; d_gene: TRBD2; j_gene: TRBJ2-3; CDR3nt: TGTGCCAGCAGCTTGGGAGGCGGGGGTTGGACAGATACGCAGTATTTT; CDR3aa: CASSLGGGGWTDTQYF
v_gene: TRBV10-3; len: 13; abundance: NA; d_gene: NA; j_gene: TRBJ1-1; CDR3nt: TGTGCCATCAGTGCTAGGGGGAACACTGAAGCTTTCTTT; CDR3aa: CAISARGNTEAFF
v_gene: TRBV4-2; len: 14; abundance: NA; d_gene: NA; j_gene: TRBJ1-1; CDR3nt: TGTGCCAGCAGCCGAAGTCTGGAGAACACTGAAGCTTTCTTT; CDR3aa: CASSRSLENTEAFF
v_gene: TRBV7-2; len: 12; abundance: NA; d_gene: NA; j_gene: TRBJ1-1; CDR3nt: TGTGCCAGCAGCTGGGGTTCGAGCGGGGCTTTCTTT; CDR3aa: CASSWGSSGAFF
v_gene: TRBV10-3; len: 14; abundance: NA; d_gene: NA; j_gene: TRBJ1-2; CDR3nt: TGTGCCATCAGTGAGTCGGGCGCGAAGGGTGGCTACACCTTC; CDR3aa: CAISESGAKGGYTF
v_gene: TRBV27; len: 16; abundance: NA; d_gene: NA; j_gene: TRBJ1-2; CDR3nt: TGTGCCAGCAGTTTATTCCCGGGGCTGGCGAAGGATGGCTACACCTTC; CDR3aa: CASSLFPGLAKDGYTF
v_gene: TRBV7-2; len: 13; abundance: NA; d_gene: NA; j_gene: TRBJ1-1; CDR3nt: TGTGCCAGCAGCTTAGCAATGAACACTGAAGCTTTCTTT; CDR3aa: CASSLAMNTEAFF
v_gene: TRBV27; len: 18; abundance: NA; d_gene: NA; j_gene: TRBJ1-5; CDR3nt: TGTGCCAGCAGTTTACTCAGCCCCACGCCTTATAGCAATCAGCCCCAGCATTTT; CDR3aa: CASSLLSPTPYSNQPQHF
v_gene: TRBV4-2; len: 17; abundance: NA; d_gene: TRBD2; j_gene: TRBJ2-1; CDR3nt: TGTGCCAGCAGCCCCGGACTAGCGGGCGCAACCTACAATGAGCAGTTCTTC; CDR3aa: CASSPGLAGATYNEQFF
v_gene: TRBV5-1; len: 12; abundance: NA; d_gene: NA; j_gene: TRBJ2-7; CDR3nt: TGCGCCAGCAGCTTGGGTGGATACGAGCAGTACTTC; CDR3aa: CASSLGGYEQYF
v_gene: TRBV18; len: 15; abundance: NA; d_gene: TRBD1; j_gene: TRBJ1-1; CDR3nt: TGTGCCAGCTCAGGCGGACAGGGCAAGGGCACTGAAGCTTTCTTT; CDR3aa: CASSGGQGKGTEAFF
v_gene: TRBV19; len: 13; abundance: NA; d_gene: NA; j_gene: TRBJ1-5; CDR3nt: TGTGCCAGTAGCCTAAATCCCTATCAGCCCCAGCATTTT; CDR3aa: CASSLNPYQPQHF
v_gene: TRBV12-3/TRBV12-4; len: 13; abundance: once; d_gene: TRBD1; j_gene: TRBJ1-1; CDR3nt: TGTGCCAGCAGTTTACAGGGGGTAACTGAAGCTTTCTTT; CDR3aa: CASSLQGVTEAFF
v_gene: TRBV28; len: 14; abundance: NA; d_gene: NA; j_gene: TRBJ1-2; CDR3nt: TGTGCCAGCACCACCCAAGAACTGGGGTATGGCTACACCTTC; CDR3aa: CASTTQELGYGYTF
v_gene: TRBV25-1; len: 16; abundance: NA; d_gene: NA; j_gene: TRBJ1-5; CDR3nt: TGTGCCAGCAGTGAAATACCAACTACCGGCAATCAGCCCCAGCATTTT; CDR3aa: CASSEIPTTGNQPQHF
v_gene: TRBV5-5; len: 16; abundance: NA; d_gene: TRBD1; j_gene: TRBJ2-1; CDR3nt: TGTGCCAGCAGCCCAAAGTGGGGGACAGGGGGCTTTGAGCAGTTCTTC; CDR3aa: CASSPKWGTGGFEQFF
v_gene: TRBV19; len: 16; abundance: NA; d_gene: TRBD1; j_gene: TRBJ1-2; CDR3nt: TGTGCCAGTAGTAAATCTCCGGGACAGGGAGCCTATGGCTACACCTTC; CDR3aa: CASSKSPGQGAYGYTF
v_gene: TRBV7-6; len: 18; abundance: NA; d_gene: TRBD1; j_gene: TRBJ2-6; CDR3nt: TGTGCCAGCGCCCATCGCGGCAGGGGGTCCTCTGGGGCCAACGTCCTGACTTTC; CDR3aa: CASAHRGRGSSGANVLTF